The source of this TCR beta chain is a study of blood T cell repertoires in COVID-19. Study-wide context: PBMCs, B-cell-depleted T cells, or T cells were the source of the cDNA or gDNA that made up the material.

This clone has only one observation. Other DNA sequences in this specimen translate into the identical CDR3. The V segment lost 3 bases and the J segment 7 bases; nucleotides outside the gene matches: 5. Germline V gene sequence: CDR1 KGHSH, CDR2 LQKENI. The CDR3 loop spans 13 amino acids. In the source study's methods: Amplification with reference gene primers provided the estimates of nucleated cell counts. Data came from immunoSEQ multiplex PCR; TCRdb stores just in-frame clones and leaves some out. That table gives V, J and clone size, and the DNA gave D and trimming. The sample lists just under 300,000 clones; around 90% were seen once.

The genes are TRBV18 and TRBJ2-7; 8 nucleotides line up with TRBD2. This receptor was identified in a man aged 70-80 years with acute or convalescent COVID-19. Specimen: peripheral blood. As DNA, the CDR3 is TGTGCCAGCTCACCGGGACCGGGGGGGGAGCAGTACTTC. It codes for CASSPGPGGEQYF.